This is a list of T cell receptor beta chains from one sample in a study of lymphopenia after photon versus proton radiotherapy. Here immunoSEQ multiplex PCR was the method, and the copy in TCRdb shows in-frame clones only, minus some. Here the sample spans about 39,000 clones, roughly 92% being singletons. The input for sequencing was peripheral blood, taken from a patient treated with photon-based radiotherapy. The source is a man aged 55 to 70 with cholangiocarcinoma. The CDR3 runs from the conserved cysteine through the conserved F or W. Each record gives: D gene, clone size, J gene, V gene, CDR3 protein, CDR3 DNA. A D gene is named only where the DNA matches it firmly. Expanded clones get a size class; other rows say once, few or many, or leave the size out.

D gene: TRBD1; clone size: NA; J gene: TRBJ1-2; V gene: TRBV6-5; CDR3 protein: CASSRDRGLDGYTF; CDR3 DNA: TGTGCCAGCAGTAGGGACAGGGGGCTTGATGGCTACACCTTC
D gene: NA; clone size: NA; J gene: TRBJ1-3; V gene: TRBV29-1; CDR3 protein: CSVQESSGNTIYF; CDR3 DNA: TGCAGCGTGCAGGAGTCCTCTGGAAACACCATATATTTT
D gene: TRBD1; clone size: NA; J gene: TRBJ2-7; V gene: TRBV11-3; CDR3 protein: CASSLGTQGAYEQYF; CDR3 DNA: TGTGCCAGCAGCTTAGGGACCCAGGGGGCCTACGAGCAGTACTTC
D gene: NA; clone size: once; J gene: TRBJ2-1; V gene: TRBV9; CDR3 protein: CASSVDGVERGEQFF; CDR3 DNA: TGTGCCAGCAGCGTAGACGGTGTTGAGCGCGGTGAGCAGTTCTTC
D gene: TRBD2; clone size: NA; J gene: TRBJ2-1; V gene: TRBV18; CDR3 protein: CASSPRTSGDNEQFF; CDR3 DNA: TGTGCCAGCTCACCAAGGACTAGCGGGGACAATGAGCAGTTCTTC
D gene: NA; clone size: NA; J gene: TRBJ2-7; V gene: TRBV6-6; CDR3 protein: CASSSPYDEQYF; CDR3 DNA: TGTGCCAGCAGTTCCCCATATGACGAGCAGTACTTC
D gene: TRBD1; clone size: NA; J gene: TRBJ2-7; V gene: TRBV28; CDR3 protein: CASSPRGQGDEQYF; CDR3 DNA: TGTGCCAGCAGTCCAAGGGGACAGGGGGACGAGCAGTACTTC
D gene: NA; clone size: NA; J gene: TRBJ2-7; V gene: TRBV11-2; CDR3 protein: CASSLATGYEQYF; CDR3 DNA: TGTGCCAGCAGCTTAGCGACAGGTTACGAGCAGTACTTC
D gene: TRBD1; clone size: NA; J gene: TRBJ1-4; V gene: TRBV7-2; CDR3 protein: CASSPYDRGGEKLFF; CDR3 DNA: TGTGCCAGCAGCCCCTATGACAGGGGAGGTGAAAAACTGTTTTTT
D gene: NA; clone size: NA; J gene: TRBJ1-2; V gene: TRBV5-6; CDR3 protein: CASSFGRGLQTNYGYTF; CDR3 DNA: TGTGCCAGCAGCTTCGGCAGGGGACTCCAAACTAACTATGGCTACACCTTC
D gene: NA; clone size: NA; J gene: TRBJ2-5; V gene: TRBV10-3; CDR3 protein: CAISGSGTQETQYF; CDR3 DNA: TGTGCCATCAGCGGATCAGGGACCCAAGAGACCCAGTACTTC
D gene: NA; clone size: NA; J gene: TRBJ2-5; V gene: TRBV5-4; CDR3 protein: CASSRGAVADLTQYF; CDR3 DNA: TGTGCCAGCAGCCGAGGCGCGGTAGCGGATTTGACCCAGTACTTC
D gene: NA; clone size: NA; J gene: TRBJ2-3; V gene: TRBV7-7; CDR3 protein: CASSLSLNTDTQYF; CDR3 DNA: TGTGCCAGCAGCTTATCCCTGAACACAGATACGCAGTATTTT
D gene: TRBD1; clone size: NA; J gene: TRBJ2-7; V gene: TRBV7-6; CDR3 protein: CASSTTTGVGYEQYF; CDR3 DNA: TGTGCCAGCAGCACAACGACAGGGGTTGGCTACGAGCAGTACTTC
D gene: NA; clone size: NA; J gene: TRBJ1-4; V gene: TRBV2; CDR3 protein: CASSGRLNEKLFF; CDR3 DNA: TGTGCCAGCAGTGGGCGGCTTAATGAAAAACTGTTTTTT
D gene: NA; clone size: NA; J gene: TRBJ1-4; V gene: TRBV29-1; CDR3 protein: CSVLSSNEKLFF; CDR3 DNA: TGCAGCGTTTTAAGTTCTAATGAAAAACTGTTTTTT
D gene: NA; clone size: NA; J gene: TRBJ2-7; V gene: TRBV20-1; CDR3 protein: CSARDREQYF; CDR3 DNA: TGCAGTGCTAGAGATCGTGAGCAGTACTTC
D gene: NA; clone size: NA; J gene: TRBJ2-2; V gene: TRBV5-1; CDR3 protein: CASMMGTNTGELFF; CDR3 DNA: TGCGCCAGCATGATGGGGACGAACACCGGGGAGCTGTTTTTT
D gene: NA; clone size: NA; J gene: TRBJ2-7; V gene: TRBV11-3; CDR3 protein: CASSPDRSVAEQYF; CDR3 DNA: TGTGCCAGCAGCCCAGACAGGTCCGTTGCGGAGCAGTACTTC
D gene: NA; clone size: NA; J gene: TRBJ2-5; V gene: TRBV9; CDR3 protein: CASSTTAKETQYF; CDR3 DNA: TGTGCCAGCAGCACGACCGCGAAAGAGACCCAGTACTTC
D gene: NA; clone size: NA; J gene: TRBJ2-7; V gene: TRBV2; CDR3 protein: CASSAGLGAYEQYF; CDR3 DNA: TGTGCCAGCAGTGCCGGACTGGGCGCCTACGAGCAGTACTTC
D gene: NA; clone size: NA; J gene: TRBJ1-6; V gene: TRBV7-3; CDR3 protein: CASSPSGTDNSPLHF; CDR3 DNA: TGTGCCAGCAGCCCCAGCGGGACTGATAATTCACCCCTCCACTTT
D gene: NA; clone size: NA; J gene: TRBJ2-7; V gene: TRBV6-5; CDR3 protein: CASSRDISYEQYF; CDR3 DNA: TGTGCCAGCAGCAGGGACATATCCTACGAGCAGTACTTC
D gene: NA; clone size: NA; J gene: TRBJ1-1; V gene: TRBV20-1; CDR3 protein: CSAQGLIEAFF; CDR3 DNA: TGCAGTGCTCAGGGGCTGATAGAAGCTTTCTTT
D gene: TRBD1; clone size: once; J gene: TRBJ2-7; V gene: TRBV6-1; CDR3 protein: CASSEGGQGFAYEQYF; CDR3 DNA: TGTGCCAGCAGTGAAGGTGGACAGGGGTTCGCCTACGAGCAGTACTTC
D gene: NA; clone size: NA; J gene: TRBJ1-1; V gene: TRBV28; CDR3 protein: CASSAPDRNTEAFF; CDR3 DNA: TGTGCCAGCAGTGCACCGGACAGGAACACTGAAGCTTTCTTT
D gene: TRBD1; clone size: NA; J gene: TRBJ2-2; V gene: TRBV7-6; CDR3 protein: CASSPRGQNTGELFF; CDR3 DNA: TGTGCCAGCAGCCCCAGGGGGCAAAACACCGGGGAGCTGTTTTTT
D gene: NA; clone size: once; J gene: TRBJ2-1; V gene: TRBV9; CDR3 protein: CASSVGGSDNEQFF; CDR3 DNA: TGTGCCAGCAGCGTTGGGGGGAGTGACAATGAGCAGTTCTTC
D gene: NA; clone size: NA; J gene: TRBJ1-2; V gene: TRBV5-1; CDR3 protein: CASSLGTGTGYTF; CDR3 DNA: TGCGCCAGCAGCTTGGGAACAGGAACTGGCTACACCTTC
D gene: NA; clone size: NA; J gene: TRBJ1-5; V gene: TRBV19; CDR3 protein: CASSTGSNQPQHF; CDR3 DNA: TGTGCCAGTAGTACGGGGAGCAATCAGCCCCAGCATTTT
D gene: NA; clone size: NA; J gene: TRBJ2-2; V gene: TRBV27; CDR3 protein: CASSTSGVIAGELFF; CDR3 DNA: TGTGCCAGCAGTACTAGTGGGGTAATCGCCGGGGAGCTGTTTTTT
D gene: TRBD1; clone size: once; J gene: TRBJ2-1; V gene: TRBV9; CDR3 protein: CASSPRTGLNEQFF; CDR3 DNA: TGTGCCAGCAGCCCCCGGACAGGTCTAAATGAGCAGTTCTTC
D gene: TRBD1; clone size: NA; J gene: TRBJ1-2; V gene: TRBV28; CDR3 protein: CASRATGGNYGYTF; CDR3 DNA: TGTGCCAGCAGAGCGACAGGGGGCAACTATGGCTACACCTTC
D gene: NA; clone size: NA; J gene: TRBJ2-3; V gene: TRBV9; CDR3 protein: CASTPSWGTDTQYF; CDR3 DNA: TGTGCCAGCACGCCAAGCTGGGGGACAGATACGCAGTATTTT
D gene: NA; clone size: NA; J gene: TRBJ2-7; V gene: TRBV10-2; CDR3 protein: CASSESRGGYEQYF; CDR3 DNA: TGCGCCAGCAGTGAGAGCAGGGGGGGCTACGAGCAGTACTTC
D gene: NA; clone size: NA; J gene: TRBJ2-5; V gene: TRBV5-1; CDR3 protein: CASRGEWSQETQYF; CDR3 DNA: TGCGCCAGCAGAGGGGAATGGTCCCAAGAGACCCAGTACTTC
D gene: TRBD2; clone size: NA; J gene: TRBJ2-2; V gene: TRBV28; CDR3 protein: CASSLSGGNTGELFF; CDR3 DNA: TGTGCCAGCAGCTTAAGCGGGGGGAACACCGGGGAGCTGTTTTTT
D gene: TRBD1; clone size: NA; J gene: TRBJ1-6; V gene: TRBV19; CDR3 protein: CASSIGTGYNSPLHF; CDR3 DNA: TGTGCCAGTAGTATCGGGACAGGATATAATTCACCCCTCCACTTT
D gene: NA; clone size: NA; J gene: TRBJ1-1; V gene: TRBV7-3; CDR3 protein: CASRSGPGTEAFF; CDR3 DNA: TGTGCCAGCAGGTCAGGGCCTGGGACTGAAGCTTTCTTT
D gene: NA; clone size: NA; J gene: TRBJ1-4; V gene: TRBV28; CDR3 protein: CASMQGHEKLFF; CDR3 DNA: TGTGCCAGCATGCAGGGCCATGAAAAACTGTTTTTT
D gene: TRBD1; clone size: NA; J gene: TRBJ1-1; V gene: TRBV11-2; CDR3 protein: CASSLGTGTNTEAFF; CDR3 DNA: TGTGCCAGCAGCTTAGGGACAGGAACGAACACTGAAGCTTTCTTT
D gene: NA; clone size: NA; J gene: TRBJ1-4; V gene: TRBV7-2; CDR3 protein: CASSLSREEEKLFF; CDR3 DNA: TGTGCCAGCAGCTTATCCAGGGAGGAAGAAAAACTGTTTTTT
D gene: TRBD1; clone size: NA; J gene: TRBJ2-7; V gene: TRBV6-5; CDR3 protein: CASNRQGRSYEQYF; CDR3 DNA: TGTGCCAGCAACCGACAGGGGAGGTCCTACGAGCAGTACTTC
D gene: NA; clone size: NA; J gene: TRBJ1-2; V gene: TRBV7-9; CDR3 protein: CASSLPRAGYTF; CDR3 DNA: TGTGCCAGCAGCTTACCAAGGGCTGGCTACACCTTC
D gene: NA; clone size: NA; J gene: TRBJ2-7; V gene: TRBV7-9; CDR3 protein: CASSLAGVEEQYF; CDR3 DNA: TGTGCCAGCAGCTTAGCGGGAGTTGAGGAGCAGTACTTC
D gene: NA; clone size: NA; J gene: TRBJ2-7; V gene: TRBV7-8; CDR3 protein: CASQRVREDYEQYF; CDR3 DNA: TGTGCCAGCCAGCGAGTCCGAGAAGACTACGAGCAGTACTTC
D gene: TRBD2; clone size: NA; J gene: TRBJ2-3; V gene: TRBV11-3; CDR3 protein: CASSRRTSRGTDTQYF; CDR3 DNA: TGTGCCAGCAGCCGCCGGACTAGCAGGGGCACAGATACGCAGTATTTT
D gene: NA; clone size: NA; J gene: TRBJ2-1; V gene: TRBV7-2; CDR3 protein: CASSLQFYRSSYNEQFF; CDR3 DNA: TGTGCCAGCAGCTTACAGTTTTACAGGAGCTCCTACAATGAGCAGTTCTTC
D gene: TRBD1; clone size: NA; J gene: TRBJ2-7; V gene: TRBV18; CDR3 protein: CASSPPQSGTGVDEQYF; CDR3 DNA: TGTGCCAGCTCACCCCCTCAATCCGGGACAGGGGTTGACGAGCAGTACTTC
D gene: TRBD1; clone size: once; J gene: TRBJ2-7; V gene: TRBV11-1; CDR3 protein: CASSLSGQGSSSYEQYF; CDR3 DNA: TGTGCCAGCAGCTTATCCGGACAGGGGTCGAGCTCCTACGAGCAGTACTTC
D gene: NA; clone size: once; J gene: TRBJ2-3; V gene: TRBV5-1; CDR3 protein: CASSLHPSTDTQYF; CDR3 DNA: TGCGCCAGCAGCTTGCATCCGAGCACAGATACGCAGTATTTT
D gene: NA; clone size: NA; J gene: TRBJ2-3; V gene: TRBV7-2; CDR3 protein: CASSLTSDGTTDTQYF; CDR3 DNA: TGTGCCAGCAGCTTAACGTCCGACGGGACCACAGATACGCAGTATTTT
D gene: NA; clone size: NA; J gene: TRBJ2-7; V gene: TRBV5-4; CDR3 protein: CASSLAGVREQYF; CDR3 DNA: TGTGCCAGCAGCTTGGCTGGGGTGCGCGAGCAGTACTTC
D gene: NA; clone size: NA; J gene: TRBJ1-3; V gene: TRBV5-5; CDR3 protein: CASSLGIGGLSGNTIYF; CDR3 DNA: TGTGCCAGCAGCTTGGGAATAGGAGGGCTGTCTGGAAACACCATATATTTT
D gene: NA; clone size: once; J gene: TRBJ2-5; V gene: TRBV19; CDR3 protein: CASSSGGFETQYF; CDR3 DNA: TGTGCCAGTAGTTCCGGGGGTTTTGAGACCCAGTACTTC